This TCR beta chain appears in the sequencing data of a study of T cell responses to AZD1222 COVID-19 vaccine. Germline values: CDR1 SNHLY, CDR2 FYNNEI. CDR3 length: 14 amino acids. V was cut by 6 bases and J by 8 bases, with 19 bases left in between. The data were produced by immunoSEQ multiplex PCR, yet TCRdb's version contains in-frame clones alone and is incomplete. The sample comprises approximately 110,000 clones, around 87% of which are singletons, and 1.2% rests with the top ten. The table lists this clone with a count of one. The sample in question was peripheral blood, obtained on day 0 of AZD1222 vaccination. The chain uses TRBV2 and TRBJ1-2; D unresolved. The receptor was isolated from an adult in good health. CDR3 DNA sequence: TGTGCCAGCAGCACGATGGGCACGCTGGGCGGCTACACCTTC. It is translated as CASSTMGTLGGYTF.